This T cell receptor beta chain was recovered during a study of OX40 agonist ivuxolimab in advanced cancers. Overall study: Patients in dose escalation had liver, melanoma, kidney or head and neck cancers. Findings and limits, study-wide: Part of the nonresponder group also had normalized T-cell clonal expansion that was low. CD8+ T cells showed, on average, more clonal expansion than CD4+ cells.

This clone has a handful of counts. Its cognate antigen is unknown. Some clones are missing from TCRdb's copy, which holds only in-frame ones; the method was immunoSEQ multiplex PCR. The sample has around 15,000 clones, roughly 90% seen once. Germline loops: CDR1 SQVTM, CDR2 ANQGSEA. The CDR3 spans 13 residues. V was clipped by 5 bases and J by 3 bases; unmatched bases: 6. Sampling of blood occurred at baseline, cycle 4 day 1, and cycle 7 day 1. The rearrangement uses TRBV29-1 and TRBJ2-7, with 8 bases aligning to TRBD2. The receptor was isolated from an adult with an advanced solid tumor such as melanoma, head and neck, liver or kidney cancer. Sample: CD4+ or CD8+ T cells sorted from blood, taken in a trial of the OX40 agonist ivuxolimab. CDR3 in DNA: TGCAGCGTTACGGGACTAGATAGCTACGAGCAGTACTTC. It translates to CSVTGLDSYEQYF.